Below, 9 T cell receptor beta chains from the same sample are listed, as sequenced in a study of blood T cells in healthy people across ages. Primers used in a second PCR of roughly 7 to 12 cycles were a sample-barcoded 5' primer and a J-beta primer mix. TCRdb re-called the 5' RACE reads with MiXCR, one entry per CDR3 protein. The data hold 1,300,000 or so distinct CDR3 sequences, with around 59% observed a single time. The sample taken for sequencing was blood. The receptors were gathered from a man between 18 and 29 years old in good health.

CDR3 in amino acids: CASSYLADQETQYF. The CDR3 nucleotides are TGTGCCAGCAGTTACTTAGCGGATCAAGAGACCCAGTACTTC. This chain uses TRBV6-6 with TRBJ2-4; a weak D match, TRBD2 (6 bases). TRBJ2-5 explains the end of the DNA better; the J call may be wrong. Per the germline V gene, CDR1 is MNHNY and CDR2 is SVGAGI (reference sequence). The CDR3 totals 14 residues.

The chain joins TRBV6-6 to TRBJ1-1, with TRBD1 as a possible D gene (6 bases). The germline gives CDR1 MNHNY, CDR2 SVGAGI (reference sequence). Trimming removed 7 bases from V and 0 bases from J, with 12 bases in between. CDR3 size: 14 residues. The CDR3 DNA sequence: TGTGCCAGCACCCCCGAGGGGGTGAACACTGAAGCTTTCTTT. It is translated as CASTPEGVNTEAFF.

The genes are TRBV30 and TRBJ1-2; TRBD1 matches at 7 bases. CDR1 GTSNPN and CDR2 SVGIG come from the germline V gene (reference sequence). Trimming took 6 bases from V and 8 from J; bases not matched to a gene: 15. This CDR3 spans 14 amino acids. This CDR3 is CACPLLKGARGYTF. In DNA form, the CDR3 reads TGTGCCTGTCCATTACTTAAGGGGGCACGGGGCTACACCTTC.

This chain links TRBV12-3 or TRBV12-4 with TRBJ1-1, with a possible D match to TRBD1 (5 bases). V lost 7 bases to trimming and J lost 5 bases, with 17 bases between them. This CDR3 has 14 residues. CDR3 nucleotides: TGTGCCAGCAACCCGGGCCAGGGACGGACTGAAGCTTTCTTT. It is translated as CASNPGQGRTEAFF.

The rearrangement joins TRBV27 to TRBJ2-7, with TRBD2 as a possible D gene (6 bases). Trimming took off 2 bases at V and 7 bases at J, with 15 bases between the two ends. The CDR3 consists of 14 residues. Germline V CDR1 and CDR2: MNHEY, SMNVEV (reference sequence). The CDR3 reads CASSLTVGLHEQYF. The CDR3 DNA is TGTGCCAGCAGTTTAACAGTGGGACTCCATGAGCAGTACTTC.

In its sample, this clonotype was seen a few times. The chain employs TRBV2 and TRBJ2-6; D might be TRBD1 (6 bases). Per the germline V gene, CDR1 is SNHLY and CDR2 is FYNNEI. The CDR3 contains 16 residues. Deletions cut 6 bases from V and 2 bases from J, with 14 bases between. The CDR3 nucleotides read TGTGCCAGCAGAGTAGACCGGACAGCTGGGGCCAACGTCCTGACTTTC. Amino acids: CASRVDRTAGANVLTF.

This clonotype was counted between two and nine times. The chain has TRBV10-3 and TRBJ2-7, with a tentative D call TRBD1 (6 bases). Trimming removed 6 bases at V and 5 bases at J, with 17 bases between. CDR3 length equals 14 residues. In germline, CDR1 is ENHRY, CDR2 SYGVKD. The CDR3 DNA follows: TGTGCCATCAGGGAGCTACAGGGAGCCAACGAGCAGTACTTC. This gives the protein CAIRELQGANEQYF.

The chain uses TRBV7-8 and TRBJ2-5, with 8 nucleotides matching TRBD2. From germline, CDR1 is SGHVS and CDR2 FQNEAQ. V lost 3 bases, J lost 0 bases, and 12 bases stayed unmatched. The CDR3 covers 18 residues. The CDR3 protein is CASSFSLLAGPNQETQYF. For the CDR3, the DNA is TGTGCCAGCAGCTTTTCATTGTTAGCGGGGCCCAACCAAGAGACCCAGTACTTC. The variable domain in full, with the rest retrieved from reference TRBV7-8 and TRBJ2-5, is GAGVSQSPRYKVAKRGQDVALRCDPISGHVSLFWYQQALGQGPEFLTYFQNEAQLDKSGLPSDRFFAERPEGSVSTLKIQRTQQEDSAVYLCASSFSLLAGPNQETQYFGPGTRLLVL.

The chain couples TRBV28 to TRBJ2-3; D possibly corresponds to TRBD2 (5 bases). Germline V CDR1 and CDR2: MDHEN, SYDVKM. The CDR3 consists of 16 residues. The germline V and J ends were trimmed by 6 bases and 2 bases, with 18 bases remaining between them. In DNA form, the CDR3 reads TGTGCCAGCAGCACCACCGGGGAGTGGAACACAGATACGCAGTATTTT. The encoded protein is CASSTTGEWNTDTQYF. Full variable domain (missing parts from reference TRBV28 and TRBJ2-3): DVKVTQSSRYLVKRTGEKVFLECVQDMDHENMFWYRQDPGLGLRLIYFSYDVKMKEKGDIPEGYSVSREKKERFSLILESASTNQTSMYLCASSTTGEWNTDTQYFGPGTRLTVL.